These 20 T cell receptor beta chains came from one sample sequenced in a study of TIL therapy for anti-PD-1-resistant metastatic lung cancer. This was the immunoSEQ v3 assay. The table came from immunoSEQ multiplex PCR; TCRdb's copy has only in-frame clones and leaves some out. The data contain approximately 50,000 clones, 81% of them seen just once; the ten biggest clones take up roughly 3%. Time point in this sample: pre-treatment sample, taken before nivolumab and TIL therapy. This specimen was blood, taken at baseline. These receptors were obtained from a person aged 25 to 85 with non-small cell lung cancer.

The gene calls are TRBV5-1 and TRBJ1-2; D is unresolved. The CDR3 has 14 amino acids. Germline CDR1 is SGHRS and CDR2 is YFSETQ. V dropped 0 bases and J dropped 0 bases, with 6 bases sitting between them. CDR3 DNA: TGCGCCAGCAGCTTGGGGGAAGCTAACTATGGCTACACCTTC. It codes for CASSLGEANYGYTF. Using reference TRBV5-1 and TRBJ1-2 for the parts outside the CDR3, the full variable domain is KAGVTQTPRYLIKTRGQQVTLSCSPISGHRSVSWYQQTPGQGLQFLFEYFSETQRNKGNFPGRFSGRQFSNSRSEMNVSTLELGDSALYLCASSLGEANYGYTFGSGTRLTVV.

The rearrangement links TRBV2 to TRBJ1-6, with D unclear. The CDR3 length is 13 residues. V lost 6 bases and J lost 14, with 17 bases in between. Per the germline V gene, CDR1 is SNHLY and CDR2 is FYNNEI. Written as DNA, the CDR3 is TGTGCCAGCAGAGGAAAAGCCGTTGGATCCCTCCACTTT. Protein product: CASRGKAVGSLHF.

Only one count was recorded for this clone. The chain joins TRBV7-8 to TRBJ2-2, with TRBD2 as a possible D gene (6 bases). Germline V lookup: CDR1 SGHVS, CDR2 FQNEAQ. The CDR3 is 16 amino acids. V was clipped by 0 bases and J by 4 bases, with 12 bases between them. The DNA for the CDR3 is TGTGCCAGCAGCTTAGCGCGGGACTTATTCACCGGGGAGCTGTTTTTT. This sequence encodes CASSLARDLFTGELFF. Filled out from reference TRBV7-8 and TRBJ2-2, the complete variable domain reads GAGVSQSPRYKVAKRGQDVALRCDPISGHVSLFWYQQALGQGPEFLTYFQNEAQLDKSGLPSDRFFAERPEGSVSTLKIQRTQQEDSAVYLCASSLARDLFTGELFFGEGSRLTVL.

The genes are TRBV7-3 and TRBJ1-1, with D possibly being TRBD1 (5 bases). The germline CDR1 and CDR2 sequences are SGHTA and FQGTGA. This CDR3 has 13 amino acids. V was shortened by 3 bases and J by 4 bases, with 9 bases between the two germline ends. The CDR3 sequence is CASSLGVGTEAFF. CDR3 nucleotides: TGTGCCAGCAGCTTGGGGGTGGGCACTGAAGCTTTCTTT.

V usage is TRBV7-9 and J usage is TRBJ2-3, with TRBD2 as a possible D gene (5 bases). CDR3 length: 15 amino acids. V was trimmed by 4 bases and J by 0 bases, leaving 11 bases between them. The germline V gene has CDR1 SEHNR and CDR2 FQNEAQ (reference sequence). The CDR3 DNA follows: TGTGCCAGCAGCTCCCAGGACTTTAGCACAGATACGCAGTATTTT. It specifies CASSSQDFSTDTQYF.

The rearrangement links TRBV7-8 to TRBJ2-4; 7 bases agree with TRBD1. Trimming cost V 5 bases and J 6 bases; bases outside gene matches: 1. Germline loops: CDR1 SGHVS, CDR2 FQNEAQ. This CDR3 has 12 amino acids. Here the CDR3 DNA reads TGTGCCAGCAGCCGGGACAGAAACATTCAGTACTTC. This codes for CASSRDRNIQYF.

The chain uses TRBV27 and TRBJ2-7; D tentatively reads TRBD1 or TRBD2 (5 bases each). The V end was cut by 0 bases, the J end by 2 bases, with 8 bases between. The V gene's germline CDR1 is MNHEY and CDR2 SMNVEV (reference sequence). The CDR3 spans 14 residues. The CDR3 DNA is TGTGCCAGCAGTTTATCCGGGGCCCCCTACGAGCAGTACTTC. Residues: CASSLSGAPYEQYF.

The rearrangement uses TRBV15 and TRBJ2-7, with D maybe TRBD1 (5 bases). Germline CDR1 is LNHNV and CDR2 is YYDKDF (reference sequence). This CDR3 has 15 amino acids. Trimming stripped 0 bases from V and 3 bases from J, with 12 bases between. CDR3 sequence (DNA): TGTGCCACCAGCAGAGACCCCACAGGAATCTACGAGCAGTACTTC. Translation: CATSRDPTGIYEQYF.

The CDR3 loop reads CASSLVGANTGELFF. The CDR3 DNA is TGTGCCAGCAGCTTAGTTGGAGCGAACACCGGGGAGCTGTTTTTT. The chain is built from TRBV7-6 and TRBJ2-2; D remains ambiguous. Per the germline V gene, CDR1 is SGHVS and CDR2 is FNYEAQ. The CDR3 has 15 residues. The ends were cut back, 1 base at V and 0 bases at J, with 6 bases in the middle.

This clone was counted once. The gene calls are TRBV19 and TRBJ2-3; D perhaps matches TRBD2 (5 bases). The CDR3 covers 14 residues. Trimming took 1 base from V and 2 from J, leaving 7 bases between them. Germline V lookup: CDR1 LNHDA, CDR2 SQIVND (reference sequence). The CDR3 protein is CASSIGGFTDTQYF. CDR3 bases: TGTGCCAGTAGTATAGGAGGGTTCACAGATACGCAGTATTTT.

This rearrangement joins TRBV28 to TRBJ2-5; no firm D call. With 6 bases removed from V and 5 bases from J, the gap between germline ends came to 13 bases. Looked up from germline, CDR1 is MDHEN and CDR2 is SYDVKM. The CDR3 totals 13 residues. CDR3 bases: TGTGCCAGCAGAATTCCCCATTACGAGACCCAGTACTTC. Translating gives CASRIPHYETQYF.

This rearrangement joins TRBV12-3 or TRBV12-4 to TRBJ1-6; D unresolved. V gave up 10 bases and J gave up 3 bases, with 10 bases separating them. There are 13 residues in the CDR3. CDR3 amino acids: CATTEGYNSPLHF. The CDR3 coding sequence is TGTGCCACCACCGAGGGCTATAATTCACCCCTCCACTTT.

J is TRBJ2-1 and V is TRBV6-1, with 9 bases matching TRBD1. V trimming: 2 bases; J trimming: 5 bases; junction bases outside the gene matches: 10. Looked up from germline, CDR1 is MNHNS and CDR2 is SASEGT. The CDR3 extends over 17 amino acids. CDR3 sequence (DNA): TGTGCCAGCAGTGAATTGGGGAACCGGGACAGGGACAATGAGCAGTTCTTC. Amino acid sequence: CASSELGNRDRDNEQFF.

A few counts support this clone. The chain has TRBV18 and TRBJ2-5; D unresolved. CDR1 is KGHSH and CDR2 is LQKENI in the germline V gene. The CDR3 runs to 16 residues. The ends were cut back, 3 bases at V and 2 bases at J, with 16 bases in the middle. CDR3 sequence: CASSPGPYKLQETQYF. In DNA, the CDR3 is TGTGCCAGCTCACCTGGACCTTATAAACTTCAAGAGACCCAGTACTTC. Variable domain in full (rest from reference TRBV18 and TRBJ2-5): NAGVMQNPRHLVRRRGQEARLRCSPMKGHSHVYWYRQLPEEGLKFMVYLQKENIIDESGMPKERFSAEFPKEGPSILRIQQVVRGDSAAYFCASSPGPYKLQETQYFGPGTRLLVL.

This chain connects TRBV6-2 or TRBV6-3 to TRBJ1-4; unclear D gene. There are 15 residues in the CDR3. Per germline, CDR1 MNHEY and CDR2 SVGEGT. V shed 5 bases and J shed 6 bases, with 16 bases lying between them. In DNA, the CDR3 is TGTGCCAGCAGTCTCCACCACCAAGAAGATGAAAAACTGTTTTTT. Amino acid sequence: CASSLHHQEDEKLFF.

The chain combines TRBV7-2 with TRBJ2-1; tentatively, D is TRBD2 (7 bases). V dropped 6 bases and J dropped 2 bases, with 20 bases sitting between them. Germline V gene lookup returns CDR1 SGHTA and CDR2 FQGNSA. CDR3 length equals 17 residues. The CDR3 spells CASRPGLGGGPYNEQFF. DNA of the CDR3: TGTGCCAGCAGACCCGGACTAGGAGGGGGGCCCTACAATGAGCAGTTCTTC. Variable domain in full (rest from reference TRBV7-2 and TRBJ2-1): GAGVSQSPSNKVTEKGKDVELRCDPISGHTALYWYRQSLGQGLEFLIYFQGNSAPDKSGLPSDRFSAERTGGSVSTLTIQRTQQEDSAVYLCASRPGLGGGPYNEQFFGPGTRLTVL.

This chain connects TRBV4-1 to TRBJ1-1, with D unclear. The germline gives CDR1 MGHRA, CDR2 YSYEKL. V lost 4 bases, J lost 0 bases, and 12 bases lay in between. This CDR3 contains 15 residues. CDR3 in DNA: TGCGCCAGCAGCCCAATACGTCGAGTGAACACTGAAGCTTTCTTT. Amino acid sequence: CASSPIRRVNTEAFF.

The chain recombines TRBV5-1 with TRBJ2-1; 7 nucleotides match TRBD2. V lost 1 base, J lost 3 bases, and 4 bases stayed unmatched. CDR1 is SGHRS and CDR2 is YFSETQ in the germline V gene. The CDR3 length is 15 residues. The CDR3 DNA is TGCGCCAGCAGCTTGCCGGGCGGGGGCTACAATGAGCAGTTCTTC. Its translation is CASSLPGGGYNEQFF.

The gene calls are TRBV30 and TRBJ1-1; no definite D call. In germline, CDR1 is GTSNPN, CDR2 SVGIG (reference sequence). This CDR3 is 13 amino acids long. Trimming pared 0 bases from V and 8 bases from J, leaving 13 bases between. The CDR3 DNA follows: TGTGCCTGGAGTGTACCGCTGGGGAGGGAAGCTTTCTTT. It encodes CAWSVPLGREAFF. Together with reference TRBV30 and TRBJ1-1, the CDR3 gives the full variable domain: SQTIHQWPATLVQPVGSPLSLECTVEGTSNPNLYWYRQAAGRGLQLLFYSVGIGQISSEVPQNLSASRPQDRQFILSSKKLLLSDSGFYLCAWSVPLGREAFFGQGTRLTVV.

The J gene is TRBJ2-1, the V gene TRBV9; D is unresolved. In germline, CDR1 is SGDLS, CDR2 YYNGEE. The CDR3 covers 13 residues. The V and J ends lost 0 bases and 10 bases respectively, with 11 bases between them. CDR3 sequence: CASSVDRAQEQFF. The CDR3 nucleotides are TGTGCCAGCAGCGTAGACCGGGCTCAGGAGCAGTTCTTC.